This T cell receptor beta chain was documented in a study of shared clonotypes between healthy human individuals. The table came from immunoSEQ multiplex PCR; TCRdb's copy has only in-frame clones and leaves some out. The sample carries approximately 240,000 clones, over 50% recorded once. CD45RA-negative memory and CD45RA+ naive subsets were split from the CD4+ cells. V lost 2 bases to trimming and J lost 1 base, with 3 bases between them. Germline-derived CDR1 and CDR2 are SGHAT and FQNNGV. The CDR3 sequence is 12 residues long. This clone was detected a few times. Distinct nucleotide sequences in the sample also encode this CDR3.

Material for sequencing was memory CD4+ T cells sorted from blood. Described subset: CD45RA-negative fraction. This receptor was obtained from a man under 40 in good health. The chain carries TRBV11-2 and TRBJ2-7; no firm D call. For the CDR3, the DNA is TGTGCCAGCAGCTTATTATCCTACGAGCAGTACTTC. Translated: CASSLLSYEQYF.